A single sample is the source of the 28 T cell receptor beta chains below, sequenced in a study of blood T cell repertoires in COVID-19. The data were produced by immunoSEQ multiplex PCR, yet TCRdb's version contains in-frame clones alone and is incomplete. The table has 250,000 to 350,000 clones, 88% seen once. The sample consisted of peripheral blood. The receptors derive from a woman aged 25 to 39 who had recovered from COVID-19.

The CDR3 nucleotides read TGTGCCAGCAGTGATGAGGGTAGGGGGCGCTCCTACAATGAGCAGTTCTTC. This codes for CASSDEGRGRSYNEQFF. The chain is built from TRBV6-1 and TRBJ2-1, with 7 positions matching TRBD1. CDR1 and CDR2 from the germline V gene are MNHNS and SASEGT. V was clipped by 3 bases and J by 0 bases; unmatched bases: 8. The CDR3 consists of 17 residues.

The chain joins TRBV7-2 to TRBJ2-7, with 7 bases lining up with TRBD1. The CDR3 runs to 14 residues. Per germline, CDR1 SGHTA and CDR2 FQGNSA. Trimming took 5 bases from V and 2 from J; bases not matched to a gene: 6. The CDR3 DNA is TGTGCCAGCAGCACACGACAGGGACCCTACGAGCAGTACTTC. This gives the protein CASSTRQGPYEQYF.

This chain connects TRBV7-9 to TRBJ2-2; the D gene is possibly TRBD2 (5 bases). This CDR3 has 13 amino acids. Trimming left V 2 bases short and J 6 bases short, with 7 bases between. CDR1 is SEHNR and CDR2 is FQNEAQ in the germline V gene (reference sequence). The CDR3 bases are TGTGCCAGCAGCTTACCGGGGTCCGGGGAGCTGTTTTTT. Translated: CASSLPGSGELFF.

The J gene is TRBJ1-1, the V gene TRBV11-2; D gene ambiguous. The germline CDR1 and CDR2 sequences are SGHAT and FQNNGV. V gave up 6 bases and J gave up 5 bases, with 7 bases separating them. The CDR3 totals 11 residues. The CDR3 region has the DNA TGTGCCAGCAGGTCGGTAACTGAAGCTTTCTTT. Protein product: CASRSVTEAFF. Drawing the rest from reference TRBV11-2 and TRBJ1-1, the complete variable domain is EAGVAQSPRYKIIEKRQSVAFWCNPISGHATLYWYQQILGQGPKLLIQFQNNGVVDDSQLPKDRFSAERLKGVDSTLKIQPAKLEDSAVYLCASRSVTEAFFGQGTRLTVV.

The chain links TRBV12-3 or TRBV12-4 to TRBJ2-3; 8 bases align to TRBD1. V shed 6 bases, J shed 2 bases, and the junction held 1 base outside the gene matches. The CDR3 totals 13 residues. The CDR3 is CASSRGPTDTQYF. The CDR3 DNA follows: TGTGCCAGCAGCAGGGGGCCCACAGATACGCAGTATTTT.

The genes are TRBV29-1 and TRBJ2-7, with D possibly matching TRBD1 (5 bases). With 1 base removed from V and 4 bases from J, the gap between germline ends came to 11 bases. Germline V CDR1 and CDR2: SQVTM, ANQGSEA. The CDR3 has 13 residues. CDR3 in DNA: TGCAGCGTTGAAGGCTCCAGGGTTTACGAGCAGTACTTC. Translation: CSVEGSRVYEQYF.

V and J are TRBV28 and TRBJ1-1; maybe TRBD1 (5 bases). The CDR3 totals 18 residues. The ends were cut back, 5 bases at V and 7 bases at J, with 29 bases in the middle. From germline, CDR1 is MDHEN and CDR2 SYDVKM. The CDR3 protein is CASSPPHWGGGPKGEAFF. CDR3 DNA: TGTGCCAGCAGTCCGCCTCATTGGGGGGGTGGTCCTAAGGGTGAAGCTTTCTTT.

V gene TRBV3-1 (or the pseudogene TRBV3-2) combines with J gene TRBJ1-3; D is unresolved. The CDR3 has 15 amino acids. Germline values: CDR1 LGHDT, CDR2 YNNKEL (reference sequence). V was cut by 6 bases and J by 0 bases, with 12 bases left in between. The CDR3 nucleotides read TGTGCCAGCAGAGAACCAGGTGCCTCTGGAAACACCATATATTTT. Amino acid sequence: CASREPGASGNTIYF.

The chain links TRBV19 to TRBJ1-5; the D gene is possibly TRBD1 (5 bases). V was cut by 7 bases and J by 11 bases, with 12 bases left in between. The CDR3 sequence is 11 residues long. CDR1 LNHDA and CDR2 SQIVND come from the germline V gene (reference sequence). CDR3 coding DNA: TGTGCCAGTAAGGAGCAGGGAACCCAGCATTTT. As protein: CASKEQGTQHF.

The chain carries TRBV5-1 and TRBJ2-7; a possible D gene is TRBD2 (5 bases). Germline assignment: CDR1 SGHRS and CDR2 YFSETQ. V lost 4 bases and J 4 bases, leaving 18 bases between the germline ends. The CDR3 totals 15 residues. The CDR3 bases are TGCGCCAGCAGCCCCCATCTCGGGGAAACTTACGAGCAGTACTTC. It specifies CASSPHLGETYEQYF. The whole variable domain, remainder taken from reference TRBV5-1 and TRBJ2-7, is KAGVTQTPRYLIKTRGQQVTLSCSPISGHRSVSWYQQTPGQGLQFLFEYFSETQRNKGNFPGRFSGRQFSNSRSEMNVSTLELGDSALYLCASSPHLGETYEQYFGPGTRLTVT.

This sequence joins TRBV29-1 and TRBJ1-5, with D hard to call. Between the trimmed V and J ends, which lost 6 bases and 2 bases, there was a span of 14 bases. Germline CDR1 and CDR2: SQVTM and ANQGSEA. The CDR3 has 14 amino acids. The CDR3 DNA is TGCAGCGTCATGACGGAGATGGGCAATCAGCCCCAGCATTTT. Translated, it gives CSVMTEMGNQPQHF.

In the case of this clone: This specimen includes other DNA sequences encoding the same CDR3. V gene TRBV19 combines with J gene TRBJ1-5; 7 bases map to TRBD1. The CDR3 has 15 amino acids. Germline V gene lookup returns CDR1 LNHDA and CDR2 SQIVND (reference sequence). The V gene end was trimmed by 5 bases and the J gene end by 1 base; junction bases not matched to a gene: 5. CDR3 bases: TGTGCCAGTAGTTACACAGGGGTCAGCAATCAGCCCCAGCATTTT. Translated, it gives CASSYTGVSNQPQHF.

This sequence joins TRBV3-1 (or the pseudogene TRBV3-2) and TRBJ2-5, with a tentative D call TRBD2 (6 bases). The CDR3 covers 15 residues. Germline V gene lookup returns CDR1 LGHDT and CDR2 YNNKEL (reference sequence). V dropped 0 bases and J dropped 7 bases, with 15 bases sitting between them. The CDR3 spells CASSQELARRGTQYF. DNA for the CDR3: TGTGCCAGCAGCCAAGAACTTGCCAGGAGGGGGACCCAGTACTTC.

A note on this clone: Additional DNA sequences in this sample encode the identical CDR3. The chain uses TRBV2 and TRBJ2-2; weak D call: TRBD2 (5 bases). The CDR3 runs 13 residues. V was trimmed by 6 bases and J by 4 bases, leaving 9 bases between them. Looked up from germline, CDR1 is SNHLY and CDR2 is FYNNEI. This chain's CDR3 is CASRDRGTGELFF. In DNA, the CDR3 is TGTGCCAGCAGGGACCGGGGCACCGGGGAGCTGTTTTTT.

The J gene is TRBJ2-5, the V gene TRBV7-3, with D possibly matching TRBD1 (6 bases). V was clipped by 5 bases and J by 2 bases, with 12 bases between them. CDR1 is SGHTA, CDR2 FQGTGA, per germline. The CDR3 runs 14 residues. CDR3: CASSTTGLQETQYF. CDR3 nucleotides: TGTGCCAGCAGCACAACAGGGTTACAAGAGACCCAGTACTTC.

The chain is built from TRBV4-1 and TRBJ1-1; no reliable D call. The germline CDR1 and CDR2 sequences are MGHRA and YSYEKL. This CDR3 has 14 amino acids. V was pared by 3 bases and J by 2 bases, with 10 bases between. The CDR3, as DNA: TGCGCCAGCAGCCAGTTTGTGGGCAACACTGAAGCTTTCTTT. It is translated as CASSQFVGNTEAFF.

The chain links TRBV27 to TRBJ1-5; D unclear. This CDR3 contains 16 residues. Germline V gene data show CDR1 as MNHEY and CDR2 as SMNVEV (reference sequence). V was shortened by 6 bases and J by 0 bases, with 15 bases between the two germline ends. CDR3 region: CASRGLEGHSNQPQHF. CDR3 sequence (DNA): TGTGCCAGCAGGGGTTTAGAGGGCCATAGCAATCAGCCCCAGCATTTT.

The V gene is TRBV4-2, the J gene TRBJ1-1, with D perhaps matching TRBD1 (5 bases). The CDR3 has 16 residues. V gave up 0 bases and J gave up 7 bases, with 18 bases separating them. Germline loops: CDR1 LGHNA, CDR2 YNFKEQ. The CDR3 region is CASSQDLGGRVREAFF. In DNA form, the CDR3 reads TGTGCCAGCAGCCAAGATCTGGGTGGCAGGGTCCGTGAAGCTTTCTTT.

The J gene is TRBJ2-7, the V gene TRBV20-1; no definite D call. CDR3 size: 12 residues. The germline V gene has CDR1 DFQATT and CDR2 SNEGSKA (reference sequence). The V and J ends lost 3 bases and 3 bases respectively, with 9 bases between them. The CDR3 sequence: CSASLQDYEQYF. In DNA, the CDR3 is TGCAGTGCTAGTCTCCAGGACTACGAGCAGTACTTC.

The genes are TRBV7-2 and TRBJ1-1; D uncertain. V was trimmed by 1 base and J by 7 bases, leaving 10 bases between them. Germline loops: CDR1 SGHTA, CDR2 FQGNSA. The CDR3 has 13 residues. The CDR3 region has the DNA TGTGCCAGCAGCTTAGATATCCGGGATGAAGCTTTCTTT. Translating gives CASSLDIRDEAFF.

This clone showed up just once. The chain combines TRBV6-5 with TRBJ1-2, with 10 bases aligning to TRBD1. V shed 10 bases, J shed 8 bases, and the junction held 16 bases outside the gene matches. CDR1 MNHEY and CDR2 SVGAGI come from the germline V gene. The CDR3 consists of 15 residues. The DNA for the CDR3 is TGTGCCACCGTTTTTTTTTCCGGGACAGGGGTGGGCTACACCTTC. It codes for CATVFFSGTGVGYTF.

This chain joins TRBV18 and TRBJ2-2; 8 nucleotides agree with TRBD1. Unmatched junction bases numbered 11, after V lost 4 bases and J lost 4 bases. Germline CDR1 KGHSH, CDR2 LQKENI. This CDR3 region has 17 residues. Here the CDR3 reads CASSQYRDRMATGELFF. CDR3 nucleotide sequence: TGTGCCAGCTCACAATACCGGGACAGGATGGCCACCGGGGAGCTGTTTTTT. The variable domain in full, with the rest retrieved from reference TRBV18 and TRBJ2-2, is NAGVMQNPRHLVRRRGQEARLRCSPMKGHSHVYWYRQLPEEGLKFMVYLQKENIIDESGMPKERFSAEFPKEGPSILRIQQVVRGDSAAYFCASSQYRDRMATGELFFGEGSRLTVL.

In nucleotides, the CDR3 is TGTGCCTGGAGTATCCAGGGCCGGAGTTTCTATGAAAAACTGTTTTTT. Its protein is CAWSIQGRSFYEKLFF. V gene TRBV30 combines with J gene TRBJ1-4, with D possibly matching TRBD1 (5 bases). Germline lookup yields CDR1 GTSNPN and CDR2 SVGIG (reference sequence). V lost 2 bases and J 6 bases, leaving 19 bases between the germline ends. The CDR3 loop spans 16 amino acids.

CDR3 sequence (DNA): TGTGCCTGGAGTGTAGGGACTCCTTATGGCTACACCTTC. Translating it yields CAWSVGTPYGYTF. The chain joins TRBV30 to TRBJ1-2; TRBD1 might be the D (5 bases). The ends were cut back, 0 bases at V and 5 bases at J, with 10 bases in the middle. The CDR3 extends over 13 amino acids. Germline CDR1 GTSNPN, CDR2 SVGIG (reference sequence). Together with reference TRBV30 and TRBJ1-2, the CDR3 gives the full variable domain: SQTIHQWPATLVQPVGSPLSLECTVEGTSNPNLYWYRQAAGRGLQLLFYSVGIGQISSEVPQNLSASRPQDRQFILSSKKLLLSDSGFYLCAWSVGTPYGYTFGSGTRLTVV.

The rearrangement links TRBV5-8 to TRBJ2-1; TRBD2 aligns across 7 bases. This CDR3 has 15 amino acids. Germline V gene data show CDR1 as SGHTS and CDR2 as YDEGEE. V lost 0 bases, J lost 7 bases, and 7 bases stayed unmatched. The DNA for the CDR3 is TGTGCCAGCAGCTTGGGGGGGGGAAGTTTGAATGAGCAGTTCTTC. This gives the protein CASSLGGGSLNEQFF.

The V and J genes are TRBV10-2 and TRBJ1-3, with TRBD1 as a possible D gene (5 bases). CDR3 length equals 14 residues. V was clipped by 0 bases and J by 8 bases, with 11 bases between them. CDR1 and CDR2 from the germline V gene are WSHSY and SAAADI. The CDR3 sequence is CASSESTDPYTIYF. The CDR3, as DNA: TGCGCCAGCAGTGAGTCGACAGACCCCTACACCATATATTTT.

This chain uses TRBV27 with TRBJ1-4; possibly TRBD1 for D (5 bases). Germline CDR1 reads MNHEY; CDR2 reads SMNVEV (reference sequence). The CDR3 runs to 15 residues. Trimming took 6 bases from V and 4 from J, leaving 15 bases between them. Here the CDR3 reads CASSTIRGYNEKLFF. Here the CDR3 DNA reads TGTGCCAGCAGCACTATTAGGGGTTATAATGAAAAACTGTTTTTT.

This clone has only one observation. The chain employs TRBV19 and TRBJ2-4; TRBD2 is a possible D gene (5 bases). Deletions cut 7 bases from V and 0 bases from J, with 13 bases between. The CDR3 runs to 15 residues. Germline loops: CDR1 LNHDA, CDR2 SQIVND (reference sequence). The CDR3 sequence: CASTMDFTAKNIQYF. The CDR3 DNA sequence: TGTGCCAGTACCATGGACTTCACAGCCAAAAACATTCAGTACTTC.